These T cell receptor beta chains were read from a single sample in a study of somatic mutations in cytotoxic T cells in rheumatoid arthritis. Using immunoSEQ multiplex PCR, the repertoire was profiled, and TCRdb retains in-frame clones only, with some absent. The sample carries about 16,000 clones, around 77% recorded once. Sequenced: CD8+ T cells sorted from blood. These receptors were obtained from an adult with rheumatoid arthritis. Each CDR3 is given with its conserved first and last residue. A row's size may be missing; if present it is once, few, many or a size class.

CDR3: CASSTTGDTGELFF; length: 14; V: TRBV13; size: -; J: TRBJ2-2
CDR3: CASSYPGQGSYGYTF; length: 15; V: TRBV6-5; size: -; J: TRBJ1-2
CDR3: CASSLRVFGGNEKLFF; length: 16; V: TRBV28; size: -; J: TRBJ1-4
CDR3: CASSVQGGANSPLHF; length: 15; V: TRBV5-5; size: few; J: TRBJ1-6
CDR3: CASSLVGDSYNSPLHF; length: 16; V: TRBV5-1; size: -; J: TRBJ1-6
CDR3: CASSVGGESYNEQFF; length: 15; V: TRBV9; size: -; J: TRBJ2-1
CDR3: CASSFGQGSQPQHF; length: 14; V: TRBV27; size: -; J: TRBJ1-5
CDR3: CASSLVAGVADTQYF; length: 15; V: TRBV7-2; size: -; J: TRBJ2-3
CDR3: CASSLGGRHTQYF; length: 13; V: TRBV27; size: -; J: TRBJ2-3
CDR3: CASSDSDTGGGTDTQYF; length: 17; V: TRBV6-4; size: few; J: TRBJ2-3
CDR3: CASSQGSGGYNSPLHF; length: 16; V: TRBV4-1; size: -; J: TRBJ1-6
CDR3: CAWIGDGGQPQHF; length: 13; V: TRBV30; size: few; J: TRBJ1-5
CDR3: CAWSGDRGHEKLFF; length: 14; V: TRBV30; size: once; J: TRBJ1-4
CDR3: CASSVAWLAGNGELFF; length: 16; V: TRBV9; size: -; J: TRBJ2-2
CDR3: CASSLSGTGYGYTF; length: 14; V: TRBV28; size: -; J: TRBJ1-2
CDR3: CAWSWGRDGNTIYF; length: 14; V: TRBV30; size: -; J: TRBJ1-3
CDR3: CASSDGTRVQETQYF; length: 15; V: TRBV19; size: -; J: TRBJ2-5
CDR3: CSARDGNTGELFF; length: 13; V: TRBV29-1; size: once; J: TRBJ2-2
CDR3: CASGWTRGFVGYTF; length: 14; V: TRBV6-1; size: -; J: TRBJ1-2
CDR3: CASSTGAAYEQYF; length: 13; V: TRBV7-6; size: -; J: TRBJ2-7
CDR3: CASSAREAAYGYTF; length: 14; V: TRBV19; size: -; J: TRBJ1-2
CDR3: CASSFGHNYGYTF; length: 13; V: TRBV27; size: -; J: TRBJ1-2
CDR3: CASNLKNIQYF; length: 11; V: TRBV6-6; size: -; J: TRBJ2-4
CDR3: CASSFSGNTEAFF; length: 13; V: TRBV27; size: -; J: TRBJ1-1
CDR3: CASSPSPARGETQYF; length: 15; V: TRBV14; size: -; J: TRBJ2-5
CDR3: CASREQGNGFFNEQFF; length: 16; V: TRBV13; size: -; J: TRBJ2-1
CDR3: CASSQDFGSTEAFF; length: 14; V: TRBV14; size: -; J: TRBJ1-1
CDR3: CASSFQGLSLYEQYF; length: 15; V: TRBV5-6; size: -; J: TRBJ2-7
CDR3: CASSRGQGAYEQYF; length: 14; V: TRBV5-1; size: once; J: TRBJ2-7
CDR3: CASGGTGPYNEQFF; length: 14; V: TRBV6-4; size: -; J: TRBJ2-1
CDR3: CASSSLPGTSGTDTQYF; length: 17; V: TRBV5-1; size: -; J: TRBJ2-3
CDR3: CASSLEAFTGELFF; length: 14; V: TRBV5-1; size: -; J: TRBJ2-2
CDR3: CASSGQTGSGANVLTF; length: 16; V: TRBV6-4; size: few; J: TRBJ2-6
CDR3: CASSPALLLHQETQYF; length: 16; V: TRBV7-7; size: -; J: TRBJ2-5